Listed below are T cell receptor beta chains from one sample, sequenced in a study of blood T cell repertoires in COVID-19. Clones were read by immunoSEQ multiplex PCR, and TCRdb kept only the in-frame ones, dropping some. The repertoire has around 250,000 clones, 86% of them found once; the top ten carry about 3%. The sample consisted of peripheral blood. Receptors originate from a woman aged 30 to 39 with active or convalescent COVID-19. CDR3s include the opening cysteine and the closing phenylalanine or tryptophan. The D gene is left open where the match is weak. Only some rows state a clone size, as once, few, many or a class for expanded clones.

v_call,d_call,clone_size,j_call,cdr3_aa,cdr3_nt
TRBV19,NA,once,TRBJ1-1,CASSSQVNTEAFF,TGTGCCAGTAGTTCACAGGTGAACACTGAAGCTTTCTTT
TRBV5-1,NA,NA,TRBJ1-2,CASSLATANYGYTF,TGCGCCAGCAGCTTGGCGACAGCTAACTATGGCTACACCTTC
TRBV12-3/TRBV12-4,NA,once,TRBJ2-7,CASSHSYEQYF,TGTGCCAGCAGTCATTCCTACGAGCAGTACTTC
TRBV29-1,NA,NA,TRBJ1-1,CSVEWQGRTEAFF,TGCAGCGTTGAGTGGCAGGGAAGGACTGAAGCTTTCTTT
TRBV27,NA,NA,TRBJ2-3,CASSFGGATQYF,TGTGCCAGCAGTTTTGGTGGGGCCACGCAGTATTTT
TRBV6-6,TRBD2,NA,TRBJ2-3,CASSRAGGYSSTDTQYF,TGTGCCAGCAGTCGAGCGGGGGGATATTCTAGCACAGATACGCAGTATTTT
TRBV2,TRBD1,NA,TRBJ2-7,CASRSDRGPHLEQYF,TGTGCCAGCAGATCCGACAGGGGGCCCCATCTCGAGCAGTACTTC
TRBV5-6,NA,NA,TRBJ2-5,CASSLGGRETQYF,TGTGCCAGCAGCTTGGGTGGCCGAGAGACCCAGTACTTC
TRBV5-1,NA,NA,TRBJ2-5,CASSLEVGPEETQYF,TGCGCCAGCAGCTTGGAGGTGGGGCCAGAGGAGACCCAGTACTTC
TRBV7-2,NA,NA,TRBJ1-4,CASSSGQNGKLFF,TGTGCCAGCAGCTCCGGACAGAACGGAAAACTGTTTTTT
TRBV24-1,TRBD1,NA,TRBJ1-2,CATSDRTGGGYTF,TGTGCCACCAGTGATCGCACAGGGGGTGGCTACACCTTC
TRBV7-7,TRBD1,NA,TRBJ2-5,CASAGQVGFVETQYF,TGTGCTAGCGCGGGACAGGTCGGGTTTGTGGAGACCCAGTACTTC
TRBV28,NA,NA,TRBJ1-5,CASSFELGRVGNQPQHF,TGTGCCAGCAGTTTCGAACTTGGGAGGGTTGGCAATCAGCCCCAGCATTTT
TRBV7-8,TRBD2,NA,TRBJ2-1,CASSPTAGGFSNEQFF,TGTGCCAGCAGCCCCACGGCGGGGGGGTTCAGCAATGAGCAGTTCTTC
TRBV28,NA,once,TRBJ1-2,CASTTLGPGYTF,TGTGCCAGCACGACATTGGGGCCCGGCTACACCTTC
TRBV7-9,NA,once,TRBJ2-5,CASSPRDFQETQYF,TGTGCCAGCAGCCCAAGGGACTTCCAAGAGACCCAGTACTTC
TRBV7-2,TRBD2,once,TRBJ2-1,CASSLTSGGAGSNEQFF,TGTGCCAGCAGCTTGACTAGCGGGGGGGCTGGGTCTAATGAGCAGTTCTTC
TRBV19,NA,NA,TRBJ1-2,CASSMGPTPWGYTF,TGTGCCAGTAGTATGGGGCCCACGCCTTGGGGCTACACCTTC
TRBV3-1/TRBV3-2,NA,NA,TRBJ2-2,CASSRTPEGTGELFF,TGTGCCAGCAGCCGGACCCCGGAGGGCACCGGGGAGCTGTTTTTT
TRBV2,NA,NA,TRBJ1-5,CASKRTAGGVQPQHF,TGTGCCAGCAAACGGACGGCGGGGGGTGTCCAGCCCCAGCATTTT
TRBV6-2/TRBV6-3,TRBD1,once,TRBJ2-5,CASSSPLGQGEETQYF,TGTGCCAGCAGTTCCCCCCTCGGACAGGGTGAAGAGACCCAGTACTTC
TRBV11-1,TRBD1,NA,TRBJ2-3,CASSPGQGSGTDTQYF,TGTGCCAGCAGCCCGGGACAGGGTTCGGGCACAGATACGCAGTATTTT
TRBV11-2,NA,NA,TRBJ1-1,CASSLGPRTEAFF,TGTGCCAGCAGCTTGGGGCCGAGAACTGAAGCTTTCTTT
TRBV28,TRBD1,NA,TRBJ1-6,CASSLRQGAGNSPLHF,TGTGCCAGCAGCCTACGACAGGGGGCTGGTAATTCACCCCTCCACTTT
TRBV29-1,TRBD1,NA,TRBJ1-2,CSVEDREDRARGYTF,TGCAGCGTTGAAGATCGGGAGGACAGGGCTCGAGGCTACACCTTC
TRBV4-3,NA,NA,TRBJ1-1,CASSQGAGMNTEAFF,TGCGCCAGCAGCCAAGGAGCAGGGATGAACACTGAAGCTTTCTTT
TRBV2,TRBD2,NA,TRBJ2-2,CASTPAGPGGPGELFF,TGTGCCAGCACCCCAGCGGGTCCGGGGGGTCCCGGGGAGCTGTTTTTT
TRBV7-5,NA,NA,TRBJ1-2,CARSPAPGNYGYTF,TGTGCCAGAAGCCCCGCTCCGGGAAACTATGGCTACACCTTC
TRBV5-1,TRBD1,NA,TRBJ1-1,CASSLGRQGARNTEAFF,TGCGCCAGCAGCCTGGGACGACAGGGGGCGAGGAACACTGAAGCTTTCTTT
TRBV5-4,NA,NA,TRBJ2-2,CASSSGDLNTGELFF,TGTGCCAGCAGCTCGGGGGACCTGAACACCGGGGAGCTGTTTTTT
TRBV7-3,TRBD1,NA,TRBJ1-1,CASSPWTGEHTEAFF,TGTGCCAGCAGCCCTTGGACAGGGGAACACACTGAAGCTTTCTTT
TRBV6-5,NA,NA,TRBJ1-2,CASSQTGFGYTF,TGTGCCAGCAGCCAAACAGGGTTTGGCTACACCTTC
TRBV18,NA,once,TRBJ2-1,CASSPPFDEQFF,TGTGCCAGCTCACCACCTTTCGATGAGCAGTTCTTC
TRBV6-6,TRBD1,NA,TRBJ1-1,CASSLPTGMLNTEAFF,TGTGCCAGCAGTTTACCGACAGGGATGCTGAACACTGAAGCTTTCTTT
TRBV18,TRBD2,once,TRBJ2-1,CASSPRHLAGAGNEQFF,TGTGCCAGCTCACCCCGCCATCTAGCGGGGGCTGGGAATGAGCAGTTCTTC
TRBV9,TRBD1,NA,TRBJ1-4,CASSVGQGGNEKLFF,TGTGCCAGCAGCGTAGGTCAGGGGGGTAATGAAAAACTGTTTTTT
TRBV29-1,TRBD1,NA,TRBJ1-5,CSVVTGDNQPQHF,TGCAGCGTTGTTACAGGGGACAATCAGCCCCAGCATTTT
TRBV28,NA,NA,TRBJ1-1,CASSFFDMRGRGAFF,TGTGCCAGCAGTTTTTTTGATATGCGGGGACGGGGAGCTTTCTTT
TRBV19,NA,NA,TRBJ2-6,CATRADGPGANVLTF,TGTGCCACCAGGGCGGACGGGCCGGGGGCCAACGTCCTGACTTTC
TRBV27,TRBD1,NA,TRBJ1-6,CASSSGTGGRRSPLHF,TGTGCCAGCAGTTCCGGGACAGGGGGACGTCGTTCACCCCTCCACTTT
TRBV9,TRBD1,once,TRBJ2-2,CASSVTGTANTGELFF,TGTGCCAGCAGCGTTACCGGGACAGCCAACACCGGGGAGCTGTTTTTT
TRBV7-9,TRBD1,NA,TRBJ2-5,CASSLGTGVLETQYF,TGTGCCAGCAGCTTAGGGACAGGGGTATTGGAGACCCAGTACTTC
TRBV11-1,NA,NA,TRBJ1-2,CASSLGVPYGYTF,TGTGCCAGCAGCTTAGGAGTGCCCTATGGCTACACCTTC
TRBV24-1,TRBD1,few,TRBJ2-2,CATSTPQGMAGELFF,TGTGCCACCTCCACCCCACAGGGGATGGCCGGGGAGCTGTTTTTT
TRBV28,NA,NA,TRBJ1-4,CASSLGSRNNEKLFF,TGTGCCAGCAGTTTAGGGTCCAGGAATAATGAAAAACTGTTTTTT
TRBV6-4,NA,few,TRBJ2-7,CASSDPGQGPSYEQYF,TGTGCCAGCAGTGACCCCGGGCAGGGGCCGTCCTACGAGCAGTACTTC
TRBV2,NA,NA,TRBJ2-2,CASSRLGPGNTGELFF,TGTGCCAGCAGTAGGTTGGGGCCAGGGAACACCGGGGAGCTGTTTTTT
TRBV21-1,NA,once,TRBJ1-2,CASSKDGVGRGLCGYTF,TGTGCCAGCAGCAAAGATGGGGTCGGCAGGGGCCTTTGCGGCTACACCTTC
TRBV7-8,TRBD1,NA,TRBJ1-2,CASSRSTGNGYTF,TGTGCCAGCAGCCGCTCGACAGGGAATGGCTACACCTTC
TRBV9,NA,NA,TRBJ2-3,CASSVAVGGLTDTQYF,TGTGCCAGCAGCGTAGCCGTCGGGGGGCTCACAGATACGCAGTATTTT
TRBV6-5,NA,NA,TRBJ1-1,CAGSPRAGVNTEAFF,TGTGCCGGCAGCCCCCGGGCGGGTGTAAACACTGAAGCTTTCTTT
TRBV30,TRBD1,NA,TRBJ2-1,CAWSVGQEYNEQFF,TGTGCCTGGAGTGTGGGACAGGAATACAATGAGCAGTTCTTC
TRBV9,NA,once,TRBJ1-1,CASSLLQVTRVNTEAFF,TGTGCCAGCAGCTTGCTACAGGTTACCCGGGTGAACACTGAAGCTTTCTTT